This record covers a single T cell receptor beta chain. TCRdb reprocessed the 5' RACE reads with MiXCR, giving one entry per CDR3 protein. The table lists tens of thousands of distinct CDR3 sequences, roughly 6% of them singletons. These data are taken from a study of early T cells in non-severe SARS-CoV-2 infection. The V end lost 4 bases, the J end lost 1 base, and 13 bases lay between the germline ends. Germline V gene data show CDR1 as KGHSH and CDR2 as LQKENI. CDR3 size: 15 residues. The sequenced material came from whole blood. The rearrangement joins TRBV18 to TRBJ1-1, with no clear D. The receptor was derived from an adult who was a healthcare worker with PCR-confirmed SARS-CoV-2 infection or an uninfected control (not recorded which). The CDR3 region has the DNA TGTGCCAGCTCACTCTCCAGTGCGTCGAACACTGAAGCTTTCTTT. This codes for CASSLSSASNTEAFF. Filled out from reference TRBV18 and TRBJ1-1, the complete variable domain reads NAGVMQNPRHLVRRRGQEARLRCSPMKGHSHVYWYRQLPEEGLKFMVYLQKENIIDESGMPKERFSAEFPKEGPSILRIQQVVRGDSAAYFCASSLSSASNTEAFFGQGTRLTVV.